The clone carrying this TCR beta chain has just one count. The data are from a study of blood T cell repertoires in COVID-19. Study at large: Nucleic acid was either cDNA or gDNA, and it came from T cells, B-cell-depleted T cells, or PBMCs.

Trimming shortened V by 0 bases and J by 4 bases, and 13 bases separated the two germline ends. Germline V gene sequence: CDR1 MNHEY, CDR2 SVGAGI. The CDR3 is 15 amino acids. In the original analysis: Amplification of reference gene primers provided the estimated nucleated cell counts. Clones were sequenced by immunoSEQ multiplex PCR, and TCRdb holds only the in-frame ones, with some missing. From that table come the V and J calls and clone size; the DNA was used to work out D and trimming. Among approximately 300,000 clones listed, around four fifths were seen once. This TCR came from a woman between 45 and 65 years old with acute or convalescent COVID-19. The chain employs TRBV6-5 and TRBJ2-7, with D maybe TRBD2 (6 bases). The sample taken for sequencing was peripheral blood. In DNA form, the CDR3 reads TGTGCCAGCAGTTACTCGGCGGGAACGAATTACGAGCAGTACTTC. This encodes CASSYSAGTNYEQYF.